This T cell receptor beta chain was captured by sequencing in a study of human thymus T cells. CDR3 size: 15 residues. CDR1 and CDR2 (germline): MDHEN, SYDVKM. V was clipped by 7 bases and J by 2 bases; unmatched bases: 7. Profiled with immunoSEQ multiplex PCR; TCRdb holds only in-frame clones, not every one. The sample yields tens of thousands of clones, 90% to 95% seen once. Concerning this clone itself: Its matching antigen is unknown.

General study findings and limits: In thymic and blood repertoires alike, V and J usage looked biased. There were highly overlapping thymic repertoires among unrelated individuals, as related research reported.

Thymus tissue for the work was resected from patients undergoing corrective heart surgery. Donors were healthy Finnish babies undergoing corrective operations for congenital heart defects. The receptor comes from a girl under three years old with a congenital heart defect but otherwise immunologically healthy. Sequencing input: thymus tissue. The chain couples TRBV28 to TRBJ1-2; 10 nucleotides agree with TRBD1. The CDR3 loop is CASKRQGALNYGYTF. The CDR3 coding sequence is TGTGCCAGCAAGAGACAGGGGGCCCTAAACTATGGCTACACCTTC.